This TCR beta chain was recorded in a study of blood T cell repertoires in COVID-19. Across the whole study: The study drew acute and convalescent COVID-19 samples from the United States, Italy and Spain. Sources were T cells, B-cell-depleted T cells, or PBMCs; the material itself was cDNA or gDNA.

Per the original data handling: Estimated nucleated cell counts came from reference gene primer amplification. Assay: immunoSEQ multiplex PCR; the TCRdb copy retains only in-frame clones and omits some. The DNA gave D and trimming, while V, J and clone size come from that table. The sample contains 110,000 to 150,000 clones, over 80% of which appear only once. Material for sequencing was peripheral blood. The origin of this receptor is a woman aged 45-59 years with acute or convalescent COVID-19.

The CDR3 here is CASSPGTATNYGYTF. DNA of the CDR3: TGTGCCAGCAGTCCTGGGACAGCCACTAACTATGGCTACACCTTC. The chain links TRBV28 to TRBJ1-2; the match to TRBD1 covers 7 bases. Germline V gene data show CDR1 as MDHEN and CDR2 as SYDVKM. The trim removed 5 bases at V and 0 bases at J, leaving 6 bases unmatched. The CDR3 extends over 15 amino acids.